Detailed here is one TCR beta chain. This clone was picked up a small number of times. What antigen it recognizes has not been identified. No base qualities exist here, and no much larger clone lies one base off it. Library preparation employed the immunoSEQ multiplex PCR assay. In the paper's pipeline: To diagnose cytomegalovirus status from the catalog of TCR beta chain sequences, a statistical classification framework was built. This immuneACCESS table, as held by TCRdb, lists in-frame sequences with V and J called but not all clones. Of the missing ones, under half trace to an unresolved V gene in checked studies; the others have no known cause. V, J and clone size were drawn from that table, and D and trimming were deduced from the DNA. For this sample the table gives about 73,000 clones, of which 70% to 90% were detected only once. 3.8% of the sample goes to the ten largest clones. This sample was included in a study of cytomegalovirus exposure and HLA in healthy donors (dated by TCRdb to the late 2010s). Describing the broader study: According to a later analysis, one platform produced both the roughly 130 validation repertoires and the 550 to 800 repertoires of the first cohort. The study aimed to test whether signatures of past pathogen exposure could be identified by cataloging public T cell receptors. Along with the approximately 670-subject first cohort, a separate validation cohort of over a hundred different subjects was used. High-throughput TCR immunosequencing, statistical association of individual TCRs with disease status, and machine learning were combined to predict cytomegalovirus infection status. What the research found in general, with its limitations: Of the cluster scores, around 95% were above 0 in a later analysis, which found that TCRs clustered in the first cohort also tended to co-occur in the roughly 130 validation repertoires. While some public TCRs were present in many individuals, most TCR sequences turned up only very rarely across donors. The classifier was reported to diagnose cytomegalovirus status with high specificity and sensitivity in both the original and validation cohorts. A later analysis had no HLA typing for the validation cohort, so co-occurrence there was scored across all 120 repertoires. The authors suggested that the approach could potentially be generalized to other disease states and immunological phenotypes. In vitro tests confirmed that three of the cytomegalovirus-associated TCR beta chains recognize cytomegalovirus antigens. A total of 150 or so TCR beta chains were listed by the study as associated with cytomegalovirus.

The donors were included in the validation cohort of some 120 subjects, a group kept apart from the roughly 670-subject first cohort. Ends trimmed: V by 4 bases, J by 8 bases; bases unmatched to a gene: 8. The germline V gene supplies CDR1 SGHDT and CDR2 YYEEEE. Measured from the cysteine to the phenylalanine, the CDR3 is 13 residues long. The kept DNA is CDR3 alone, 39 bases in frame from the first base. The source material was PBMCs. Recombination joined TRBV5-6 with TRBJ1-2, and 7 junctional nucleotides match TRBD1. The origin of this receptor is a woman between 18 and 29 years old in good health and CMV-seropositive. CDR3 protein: CASSNRGLSGYTF. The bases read TGTGCCAGCAGCAACAGGGGCCTATCGGGCTACACCTTC.